This T cell receptor beta chain was retrieved from a study of metastatic and nonmetastatic thyroid tumors. Source study methods: A papillary thyroid cancer distant-metastasis classifier was built from CDR3 differences across clinicopathological groups. TCRdb re-processed the PCR reads through MiXCR. TCRdb's processing, not the study's, gives the V and J calls here. The table records approximately 34,000 clones, about 16% of them present only once. Findings and caveats of the study: Benign nodules were reported to have significantly lower TCR beta diversity than malignant thyroid tumors, in blood and tumor.

Every patient was untreated before thyroid surgery. This clone was picked up many times. As yet, its antigen is unknown. This clonotype was obtained from a female donor with papillary thyroid cancer or a benign thyroid nodule (not recorded which). Some clones in this sample may be carry-over from other donors' samples. Sequences were obtained from blood.

CDR3 sequence reads: CASSQEREQFF. CDR3 nucleotide sequence: TGTGCCAGCAGCCAAGAACGGGAACAGTTCTTC. V usage is TRBV4-2 and J usage is TRBJ2-1; D might be TRBD2 (5 bases). With 0 bases removed from V and 13 bases from J, the gap between germline ends came to 7 bases. Germline V lookup: CDR1 LGHNA, CDR2 YNFKEQ. The CDR3 is 11 residues long.